This T cell receptor beta chain was recovered during a study of neurological immune-mediated disorders (dated by TCRdb to between 2018 and 2021). Background on the whole study: Using UMI-based sequencing, the study compared peripheral blood TCR-beta repertoires from patients with HTLV-I-associated myelopathy (HAM/TSP), patients with multiple sclerosis, and healthy controls. The roughly 110 TCR-beta libraries included longitudinal samples, technical triplicates and paired sorted CD4+ and CD8+ T-cell subsets alongside PBMC samples. Longitudinal HAM/TSP and healthy donors were sampled at 3 time-points each (about 3-45 month intervals). The cohort included some 68 subjects: approximately 14 with HAM/TSP, some 34 with multiple sclerosis, and around 20 healthy controls. Paper-wide results and their limitations: TCR clonal expansion was highest in HAM/TSP patients and lowest in MS patients, with MS patients falling below even healthy controls. No identical CDR3 amino acid sequences were shared among expanded clones across subjects, suggesting private TCR-beta repertoires in all groups.

In the germline V gene, CDR1 corresponds to SQVTM and CDR2 to ANQGSEA. Inclusive of the bounding cysteine and phenylalanine, the CDR3 is 15 residues long. Left in the record is the CDR3 DNA by itself, 45 bases read in frame from the first base. At the junction V is shortened by 3 bases and J by 3 bases, with 15 bases in between. To synthesize cDNA, template-switch 5'RACE was performed with a primer carrying a 10-nucleotide random unique molecular identifier so that each TCR transcript was tagged. Every sequencing run yielded over 170 million TCR-beta sequences covering 15-18 subjects. Total RNA was extracted with the RNeasy kit. TCR-beta VDJ regions were amplified with primers for the TCR constant region and the 5'RACE anchor, using the KAPA Real-time Library Amplification kit. Sample indexes and Illumina adaptors were added in a first PCR, and a second PCR then increased library yield. After Ampure bead purification, the roughly 650 bp TCR product was size-selected on a 2% E-gel SizeSelection system. Before pooling, library quality was checked on a Bioanalyzer, concentration was measured with Qubit, and libraries were quantified with the Kapa Library Quantification kit. Libraries were sequenced paired-end 2 x 150 bp on an Illumina HiSeq 2500. To increase sequence diversity, roughly 24-32% phiX was spiked into each library pool. Under the source paper's analysis protocol: Quality-filtered reads were processed with the UMI-based MiGEC pipeline, which removed over 75% of raw TCR sequences during error correction. IMGT germline references were used for aligning VDJ genes, and each clonotype was defined as a unique CDR3 amino acid sequence together with its V-J genes. Clonal expansion, Shannon diversity and CDR3 relatedness (CalcPairwiseDistances, ClusterSamples) were evaluated with VDJtools, and phylogenetic trees were built with CLCbio workbench. Using coefficient-of-variation modelling across technical triplicates, the study counted a clone as expanded if it had at least 8 unique UMIs. Starting from the raw public reads, TCRdb applied fastp trimming at Q25, assembled clones with MiXCR and retained in-frame beta chains. Each entry merges the rows of one CDR3 protein and shows their most common DNA and genes. TCRdb's processing, not the authors' own work, is the source of the V and J calls. For this sample there are roughly 60,000 distinct CDR3 sequences; 8.5% to 10% appear just once. Around 13% of the sample goes to the ten largest clones.

This clonotype was picked up many times. What antigen it recognizes has not been identified. Base qualities are missing; no much larger clone stands one base away. The sample's time point, from its label and the paper: longitudinal time-point 2. The healthy controls were volunteers from a blood bank in Maryland, USA. Unsorted PBMC libraries were generated from 2 million PBMCs stored in RNAlater at -80 °C until RNA extraction. Peripheral blood was subjected to Ficoll-Hypaque density gradient centrifugation to isolate PBMCs, which were then cryopreserved in liquid nitrogen. Sequences were obtained from PBMCs. The V gene is TRBV29-1 and the J gene is TRBJ2-1; the D gene identity is not certain. The TCR sequence derives from a man aged 25 to 40 in good health. The nucleotide sequence reads as follows: TGCAGCGTTGACCCCCGGGCCGGCGGCTACAATGAGCAGTTCTTC. Its coded protein is CSVDPRAGGYNEQFF.